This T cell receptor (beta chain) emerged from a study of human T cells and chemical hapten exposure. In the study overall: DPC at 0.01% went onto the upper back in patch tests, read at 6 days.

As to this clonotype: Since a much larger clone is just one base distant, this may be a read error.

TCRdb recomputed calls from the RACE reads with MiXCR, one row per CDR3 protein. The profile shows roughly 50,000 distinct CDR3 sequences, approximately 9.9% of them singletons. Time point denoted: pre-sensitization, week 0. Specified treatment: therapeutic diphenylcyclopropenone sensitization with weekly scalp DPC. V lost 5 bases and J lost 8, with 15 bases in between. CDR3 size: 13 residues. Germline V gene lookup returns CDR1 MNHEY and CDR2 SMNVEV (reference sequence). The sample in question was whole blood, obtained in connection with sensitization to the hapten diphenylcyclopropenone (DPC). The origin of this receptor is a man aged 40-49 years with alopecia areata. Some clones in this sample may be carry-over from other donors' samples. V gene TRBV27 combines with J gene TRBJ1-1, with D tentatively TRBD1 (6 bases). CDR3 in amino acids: CASSREQGFEAFF. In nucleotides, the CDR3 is TGTGCCAGCAGTCGGGAACAGGGATTCGAAGCTTTCTTT.